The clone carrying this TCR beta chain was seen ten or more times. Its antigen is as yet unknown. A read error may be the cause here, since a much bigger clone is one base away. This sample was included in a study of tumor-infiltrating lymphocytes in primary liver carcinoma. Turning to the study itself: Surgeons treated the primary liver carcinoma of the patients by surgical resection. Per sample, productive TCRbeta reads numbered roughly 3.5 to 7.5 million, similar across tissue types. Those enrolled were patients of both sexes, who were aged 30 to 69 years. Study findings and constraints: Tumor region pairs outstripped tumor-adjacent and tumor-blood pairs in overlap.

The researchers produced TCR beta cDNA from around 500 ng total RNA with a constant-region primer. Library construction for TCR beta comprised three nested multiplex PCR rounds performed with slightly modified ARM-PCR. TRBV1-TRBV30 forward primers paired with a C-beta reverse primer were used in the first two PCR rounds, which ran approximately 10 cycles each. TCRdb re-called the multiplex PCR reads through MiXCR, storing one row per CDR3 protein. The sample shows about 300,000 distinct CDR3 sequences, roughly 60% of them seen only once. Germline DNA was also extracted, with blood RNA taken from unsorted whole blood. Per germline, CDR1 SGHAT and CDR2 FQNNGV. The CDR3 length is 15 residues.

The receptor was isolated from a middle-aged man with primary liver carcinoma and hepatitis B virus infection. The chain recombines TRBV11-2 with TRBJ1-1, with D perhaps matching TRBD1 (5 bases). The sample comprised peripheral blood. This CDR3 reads CASSLWAGGGTGAFF. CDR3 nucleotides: TGTGCCAGCAGCTTATGGGCGGGCGGAGGGACTGGAGCTTTCTTT.